Each of the 24 T cell receptor beta chains below was sequenced from the same sample in a study of blood T cell repertoires in COVID-19. The assay was immunoSEQ multiplex PCR, and TCRdb's table has in-frame clones only and misses some. The table shows about 200,000 clones, with roughly 88% occurring only once. Sequenced material: PBMCs or T cells enriched from blood (not recorded which). These receptors all stem from a middle-aged man with acute COVID-19.

This chain links TRBV11-3 with TRBJ2-3; 7 positions match TRBD2. Germline values: CDR1 SGHNT, CDR2 YENEEA. Trimming removed 1 base from V and 2 bases from J; junction bases left unmatched: 3. This CDR3 is 15 amino acids long. The DNA of the CDR3 is TGTGCCAGCAGCTTAGGCACTAGCGCCACAGATACGCAGTATTTT. It codes for CASSLGTSATDTQYF.

CDR3 protein: CASSEFNRAEAFF. The CDR3 nucleotides read TGTGCCAGCAGTGAATTCAACAGGGCCGAAGCTTTCTTT. The chain carries TRBV2 and TRBJ1-1, with a weak D call TRBD1 (6 bases). Germline V lookup: CDR1 SNHLY, CDR2 FYNNEI. CDR3 length: 13 amino acids. V lost 2 bases, J lost 8 bases, and 12 bases lay in between.

This chain uses TRBV6-5 with TRBJ1-2, with 10 bases identical to TRBD1. V shed 6 bases and J 7 bases; nucleotides not matched to a gene: 8. The CDR3 runs 14 residues. Germline V gene sequence: CDR1 MNHEY, CDR2 SVGAGI. CDR3 DNA sequence: TGTGCCAGCAGACCCACCCGGGACAGGGGTGGCTACACCTTC. It yields the protein CASRPTRDRGGYTF.

This clone was observed a single time. J is TRBJ2-3 and V is TRBV5-6, with TRBD1 identical over 7 bases. This CDR3 contains 14 residues. Germline V CDR1 and CDR2: SGHDT, YYEEEE. Trimming at V came to 6 bases and at J to 3 bases, leaving 7 bases not matched to a gene. CDR3 amino acids: CASIPTGTTDTQYF. As DNA, the CDR3 is TGTGCCAGCATTCCGACAGGGACGACAGATACGCAGTATTTT.

The chain is built from TRBV7-8 and TRBJ1-2; D uncertain. CDR3 size: 12 residues. Per the germline V gene, CDR1 is SGHVS and CDR2 is FQNEAQ. The V end lost 5 bases, the J end lost 4 bases, and 8 bases lay between the germline ends. The CDR3 DNA follows: TGTGCCAGCAGCCCATCGGGCTATGGCTACACCTTC. Amino acids: CASSPSGYGYTF.

V is TRBV4-2 and J is TRBJ1-2; 10 nucleotides match TRBD1. From germline, CDR1 is LGHNA and CDR2 YNFKEQ. The CDR3 consists of 15 residues. The J segment lost 6 bases and the V segment lost 4 bases, leaving 8 bases of the junction unmatched. The CDR3 DNA follows: TGTGCCAGCAGCCGAAGGGACAGGGGCTCTGATGGCTACACCTTC. Translating it yields CASSRRDRGSDGYTF.

CDR3 coding DNA: TGCGCCAGCAGCTTAGAGGGTCAGGGGGGCGAAAAACTGTTTTTT. The encoded protein is CASSLEGQGGEKLFF. This chain uses TRBV5-1 with TRBJ1-4, with 7 bases aligning to TRBD1. The germline gives CDR1 SGHRS, CDR2 YFSETQ. J gave up 8 bases and V 2 bases, and 9 bases lay outside the gene matches. The CDR3 covers 15 residues. Complete variable domain (other parts from reference TRBV5-1 and TRBJ1-4): KAGVTQTPRYLIKTRGQQVTLSCSPISGHRSVSWYQQTPGQGLQFLFEYFSETQRNKGNFPGRFSGRQFSNSRSEMNVSTLELGDSALYLCASSLEGQGGEKLFFGSGTQLSVL.

The sample holds one count of this clone. This chain links TRBV29-1 with TRBJ1-1; D perhaps matches TRBD1 (5 bases). The CDR3 has 14 amino acids. Germline-derived CDR1 and CDR2 are SQVTM and ANQGSEA. V was trimmed by 3 bases and J by 2 bases, leaving 13 bases between them. The CDR3 here is CSVDRAGLNTEAFF. The CDR3 nucleotides are TGCAGCGTTGACCGCGCAGGGCTTAACACTGAAGCTTTCTTT.

This clone was observed once. The J gene is TRBJ2-7, the V gene TRBV5-4; no reliable D call. CDR1 and CDR2 (germline): SGHNT, YYREEE (reference sequence). There are 15 residues in the CDR3. Deletions cut 7 bases from V and 0 bases from J, with 17 bases between. CDR3 residues: CASCPSPENSYEQYF. The CDR3 coding sequence is TGTGCCAGCTGCCCCTCTCCAGAAAACTCCTACGAGCAGTACTTC.

The chain is built from TRBV7-2 and TRBJ1-5; 8 nucleotides line up with TRBD1. Unmatched junction bases numbered 12, after V lost 4 bases and J lost 7 bases. Looked up from germline, CDR1 is SGHTA and CDR2 is FQGNSA. CDR3 size: 16 residues. CDR3 bases: TGTGCCAGCAGCTCCTCCCTCGACAGGGGCAGCCAGCCCCAGCATTTT. Protein product: CASSSSLDRGSQPQHF. Using reference TRBV7-2 and TRBJ1-5 for the parts outside the CDR3, the full variable domain is GAGVSQSPSNKVTEKGKDVELRCDPISGHTALYWYRQSLGQGLEFLIYFQGNSAPDKSGLPSDRFSAERTGGSVSTLTIQRTQQEDSAVYLCASSSSLDRGSQPQHFGDGTRLSIL.

The rearrangement links TRBV11-3 to TRBJ2-1; a weak D match, TRBD2 (6 bases). CDR1 SGHNT and CDR2 YENEEA come from the germline V gene. The CDR3 consists of 14 residues. V lost 5 bases to trimming and J lost 7 bases, with 15 bases between them. CDR3: CASSQAGTLNEQFF. CDR3 sequence (DNA): TGTGCCAGCAGCCAGGCCGGGACTCTGAATGAGCAGTTCTTC.

CDR3 amino acids: CSAAQGTVAFF. For the CDR3, the DNA is TGCAGTGCAGCACAGGGGACCGTAGCTTTCTTT. The chain carries TRBV20-1 and TRBJ1-1, with 7 bases matching TRBD1. The CDR3 sequence is 11 residues long. Germline CDR1 is DFQATT and CDR2 is SNEGSKA (reference sequence). After removal of 6 bases from V and 10 bases from J, the junction contained 8 bases not matched to a gene.

In this sample, this clone turned up a few times. The J gene is TRBJ2-3, the V gene TRBV7-9; 16 positions agree with TRBD2. This CDR3 region has 16 residues. Germline CDR1 and CDR2: SEHNR and FQNEAQ (reference sequence). Trimming at V came to 4 bases and at J to 9 bases, leaving 7 bases not matched to a gene. CDR3 in amino acids: CASSSGLAGGLWTQYF. DNA of the CDR3: TGTGCCAGCAGCTCGGGACTAGCGGGAGGGTTGTGGACGCAGTATTTT.

The rearrangement links TRBV29-1 to TRBJ2-7; TRBD1 matches at 9 bases. The CDR3 has 14 amino acids. The trim removed 5 bases at V and 0 bases at J, leaving 5 bases unmatched. CDR1 is SQVTM, CDR2 ANQGSEA, per germline. CDR3 in amino acids: CSVRQGVPSYEQYF. CDR3 in DNA: TGCAGCGTTAGACAGGGGGTTCCCTCCTACGAGCAGTACTTC.

V usage is TRBV4-1 and J usage is TRBJ1-2, with 7 bases aligning to TRBD1. The CDR3 is made up of 15 amino acids. V lost 0 bases and J lost 4; bases outside the gene matches: 5. Germline V CDR1 and CDR2: MGHRA, YSYEKL. This chain's CDR3 is CASSQETGTVYGYTF. The CDR3 DNA sequence: TGCGCCAGCAGCCAAGAAACCGGGACAGTCTATGGCTACACCTTC.

The CDR3: CASSHTGEPQHF. DNA for the CDR3: TGTGCCAGCAGCCATACAGGGGAGCCCCAGCATTTT. This chain uses TRBV7-9 with TRBJ1-5, with 7 bases aligning to TRBD1. The germline gives CDR1 SEHNR, CDR2 FQNEAQ (reference sequence). V was pared by 5 bases and J by 8 bases, with 3 bases of the junction left unmatched. The CDR3 has 12 residues. Drawing the rest from reference TRBV7-9 and TRBJ1-5, the complete variable domain is DTGVSQNPRHKITKRGQNVTFRCDPISEHNRLYWYRQTLGQGPEFLTYFQNEAQLEKSRLLSDRFSAERPKGSFSTLEIQRTEQGDSAMYLCASSHTGEPQHFGDGTRLSIL.

V gene TRBV28 combines with J gene TRBJ2-1; 7 positions agree with TRBD1. Trimming at V came to 2 bases and at J to 0 bases, leaving 10 bases not matched to a gene. Germline V gene sequence: CDR1 MDHEN, CDR2 SYDVKM. The CDR3 is 18 residues long. Here the CDR3 reads CASSLTGTVLSSYNEQFF. The CDR3 nucleotides are TGTGCCAGCAGTTTAACTGGGACAGTTCTGAGCTCCTACAATGAGCAGTTCTTC.

The CDR3 coding sequence is TGTGCCAGCAGACCCGGACTAGCGGGATATGAGCAGTTCTTC. It translates to CASRPGLAGYEQFF. This rearrangement joins TRBV9 to TRBJ2-1, with 12 nucleotides matching TRBD2. The CDR3 contains 14 residues. The junction had 5 bases not matched to a gene; V was cut back by 5 bases and J by 8 bases. Per the germline V gene, CDR1 is SGDLS and CDR2 is YYNGEE.

This rearrangement joins TRBV11-3 to TRBJ2-7, with 7 bases identical to TRBD2. CDR1 is SGHNT, CDR2 YENEEA, per germline. The CDR3 sequence is 15 residues long. Here the CDR3 reads CLSGETGRRAYEQYF. The CDR3 DNA is TGTCTCTCGGGGGAGACCGGGAGGAGGGCCTACGAGCAGTACTTC. The full variable domain, rest sourced from reference TRBV11-3 and TRBJ2-7, is EAGVVQSPRYKIIEKKQPVAFWCNPISGHNTLYWYLQNLGQGPELLIRYENEEAVDDSQLPKDRFSAERLKGVDSTLKIQPAELGDSAVYLCLSGETGRRAYEQYFGPGTRLTVT.

The J gene is TRBJ2-7, the V gene TRBV7-6; TRBD1 matches 9 bases. The V gene's germline CDR1 is SGHVS and CDR2 FNYEAQ. Unmatched junction bases numbered 6, after V lost 6 bases and J lost 6 bases. The CDR3 sequence is 13 residues long. This CDR3 is CASSADRGTEQYF. CDR3 nucleotide sequence: TGTGCCAGCAGTGCGGACAGGGGAACCGAGCAGTACTTC.

CDR3 nucleotide sequence: TGTGCCACCAGTGATTCCGGGACTAGCGGGAGGGTTGGTAGGGAGCAGTTCTTC. Its protein product is CATSDSGTSGRVGREQFF. This rearrangement joins TRBV24-1 to TRBJ2-1, with 16 nucleotides matching TRBD2. Losses at the gene ends were 2 bases for V and 10 bases for J; bases not matched to a gene: 10. CDR1 and CDR2 (germline): KGHDR, SFDVKD. There are 18 residues in the CDR3.

J is TRBJ2-1 and V is TRBV11-2, with TRBD2 matching over 9 bases. Germline V gene sequence: CDR1 SGHAT, CDR2 FQNNGV. CDR3 size: 16 residues. The ends lost 6 bases at V and 6 bases at J; junction bases unmatched: 12. In nucleotides, the CDR3 is TGTGCCAGCAGTCTGCCCGGCGGGAGGGAAGGCAATGAGCAGTTCTTC. Amino acids: CASSLPGGREGNEQFF. The full variable domain, rest sourced from reference TRBV11-2 and TRBJ2-1, is EAGVAQSPRYKIIEKRQSVAFWCNPISGHATLYWYQQILGQGPKLLIQFQNNGVVDDSQLPKDRFSAERLKGVDSTLKIQPAKLEDSAVYLCASSLPGGREGNEQFFGPGTRLTVL.

The rearrangement uses TRBV29-1 and TRBJ2-3, with D maybe TRBD2 (5 bases). The CDR3 extends over 13 amino acids. Germline values: CDR1 SQVTM, CDR2 ANQGSEA. Trimming took off 2 bases at V and 5 bases at J, with 11 bases between the two ends. CDR3 nucleotides: TGCAGCGTTGAATCTTACGGGGAAGATACGCAGTATTTT. Its translation is CSVESYGEDTQYF.

J is TRBJ2-1 and V is TRBV9, with 7 bases aligning to TRBD1. The CDR3 totals 15 residues. The V gene end was trimmed by 0 bases and the J gene end by 4 bases; junction bases not matched to a gene: 4. Germline values: CDR1 SGDLS, CDR2 YYNGEE. The CDR3 DNA reads TGTGCCAGCAGCGTAGCCGGGACAGATTACAATGAGCAGTTCTTC. This codes for CASSVAGTDYNEQFF.